This passage covers 11 T cell receptor beta chains from one sample sequenced in a study of T-cell reconstitution after alpha-beta-depleted transplantation in children. Library preparation (for TCRbeta) was performed with unique molecular identifiers. TCRdb redid the calling of the PCR reads with MiXCR, one entry per CDR3 protein. Of 500,000 or so distinct CDR3 sequences listed, over 9.5% are singletons. The source was PBMCs, mostly from graft donor cells, collected 180 days after TCRalphabeta/CD19-depleted stem cell transplant. The source is a female patient aged 2-15 years who had a stem cell transplant for aplastic anemia, so the T cells may come from the graft donor.

This clonotype has at least ten counts. This chain uses TRBV27 with TRBJ1-5, with TRBD1 identical over 9 bases. The CDR3 is made up of 14 amino acids. Germline loops: CDR1 MNHEY, CDR2 SMNVEV (reference sequence). The V and J ends lost 5 bases and 4 bases, in that order; junction bases with no gene match: 3. DNA of the CDR3: TGTGCCAGCAGTGCGGACAGGGGAAATCAGCCCCAGCATTTT. Residues: CASSADRGNQPQHF.

The V gene is TRBV2, the J gene TRBJ2-5, with D possibly being TRBD1 or TRBD2 (5 bases each). The germline gives CDR1 SNHLY, CDR2 FYNNEI. The CDR3 spans 16 residues. Trimming cost V 2 bases and J 4 bases, with 17 bases left between them. The CDR3 reads CASSEPRGDVGETQYF. In DNA, the CDR3 is TGTGCCAGCAGTGAACCCCGGGGCGATGTGGGAGAGACCCAGTACTTC.

The rearrangement uses TRBV3-1 and TRBJ2-2, with D possibly being TRBD1 or TRBD2 (5 bases each). The CDR3 covers 13 residues. Germline V CDR1 and CDR2: LGHDT, YNNKEL (reference sequence). The V and J ends lost 1 base and 6 bases respectively, with 6 bases between them. CDR3: CASSQGGPGELFF. The CDR3 DNA sequence: TGTGCCAGCAGCCAAGGGGGACCCGGGGAGCTGTTTTTT.

This clonotype was counted a few times. The rearrangement uses TRBV20-1 and TRBJ1-5; no clear D. Germline V gives CDR1 DFQATT, CDR2 SNEGSKA (reference sequence). V was clipped by 1 base and J by 0 bases, with 13 bases between them. The CDR3 runs to 16 residues. The CDR3, as DNA: TGCAGTGCTAGAGGCCTTAGGGCTTATAGCAATCAGCCCCAGCATTTT. It encodes CSARGLRAYSNQPQHF.

The chain recombines TRBV3-1 with TRBJ1-2; D not resolved. Looked up from germline, CDR1 is LGHDT and CDR2 is YNNKEL (reference sequence). The germline V and J ends were trimmed by 1 base and 5 bases, with 8 bases remaining between them. The CDR3 runs 13 residues. The CDR3 here is CASSQAPQYGYTF. The CDR3 DNA reads as TGTGCCAGCAGCCAAGCCCCCCAATATGGCTACACCTTC.

This clonotype showed up just a few times. This sequence joins TRBV9 and TRBJ2-3; 8 nucleotides agree with TRBD2. The CDR3 runs to 16 residues. Germline loops: CDR1 SGDLS, CDR2 YYNGEE. Germline trimming cut 3 bases from V and 1 base from J; bases unmatched to any gene: 7. In nucleotides, the CDR3 is TGTGCCAGCAGCGGCAGCGGGAGATTTGGCACAGATACGCAGTATTTT. It encodes CASSGSGRFGTDTQYF.

The chain recombines TRBV5-1 with TRBJ2-1; 7 bases line up with TRBD1. CDR3 size: 18 residues. V lost 4 bases, J lost 15 bases, and 28 bases stayed unmatched. The germline V gene has CDR1 SGHRS and CDR2 YFSETQ. The CDR3: CASSTRQGPGGVVASRFF. CDR3 nucleotides: TGCGCCAGCAGCACGCGACAGGGCCCCGGAGGTGTGGTAGCGTCGAGGTTCTTC.

This clonotype appeared once. The rearrangement joins TRBV2 to TRBJ2-1; 12 bases align to TRBD2. The ends lost 5 bases at V and 8 bases at J; junction bases unmatched: 10. CDR1 SNHLY and CDR2 FYNNEI come from the germline V gene. This CDR3 is 16 amino acids long. The CDR3 reads CASSTSGRLVIYEQFF. CDR3 coding DNA: TGTGCCAGCAGTACTAGCGGGAGGCTCGTAATATATGAGCAGTTCTTC.

This clonotype was picked up a small number of times. J is TRBJ2-4 and V is TRBV11-2; D may correspond to TRBD1 or TRBD2 (5 bases each). The germline V gene encodes CDR1 SGHAT and CDR2 FQNNGV. This CDR3 has 11 amino acids. Trimming pared 1 base from V and 14 bases from J, leaving 9 bases between. CDR3 protein: CASSLAGTEYF. The CDR3, as DNA: TGTGCCAGCAGCTTAGCCGGGACCGAGTACTTC.

This clonotype was detected a few times. This chain links TRBV5-1 with TRBJ2-7, with 7 bases matching TRBD2. V lost 0 bases and J lost 0; bases outside the gene matches: 6. This CDR3 is built from 16 residues. The germline gives CDR1 SGHRS, CDR2 YFSETQ. CDR3 protein: CASSLGGTTSSYEQYV. The CDR3, as DNA: TGCGCCAGCAGCTTGGGAGGGACTACCAGCTCCTACGAGCAGTACGTC.

The V and J genes are TRBV20-1 and TRBJ2-1; 10 positions agree with TRBD2. Germline CDR1 reads DFQATT; CDR2 reads SNEGSKA (reference sequence). The CDR3 length is 16 residues. Germline trimming cut 1 base from V and 8 bases from J; bases unmatched to any gene: 11. CDR3 residues: CSARAQTSGVGDEQFF. The CDR3 DNA reads as TGCAGTGCTAGAGCCCAAACTAGCGGGGTAGGCGATGAGCAGTTCTTC.